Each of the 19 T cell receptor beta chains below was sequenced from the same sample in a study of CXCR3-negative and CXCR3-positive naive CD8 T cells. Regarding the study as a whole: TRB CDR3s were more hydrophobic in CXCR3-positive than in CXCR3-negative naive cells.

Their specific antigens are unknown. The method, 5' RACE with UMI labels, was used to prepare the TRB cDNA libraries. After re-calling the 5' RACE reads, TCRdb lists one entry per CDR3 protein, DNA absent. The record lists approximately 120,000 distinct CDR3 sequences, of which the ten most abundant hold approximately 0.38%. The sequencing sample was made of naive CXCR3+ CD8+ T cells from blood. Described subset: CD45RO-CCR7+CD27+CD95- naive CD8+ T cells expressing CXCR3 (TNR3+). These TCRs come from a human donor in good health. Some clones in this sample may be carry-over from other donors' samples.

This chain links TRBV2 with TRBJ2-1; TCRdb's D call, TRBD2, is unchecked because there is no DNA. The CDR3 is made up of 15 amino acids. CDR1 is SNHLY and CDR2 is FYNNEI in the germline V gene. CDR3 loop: CASTTSGTSLNEQFF. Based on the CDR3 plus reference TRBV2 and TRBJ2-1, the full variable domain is EPEVTQTPSHQVTQMGQEVILRCVPISNHLYFYWYRQILGQKVEFLVSFYNNEISEKSEIFDDQFSVERPDGSNFTLKIRSTKLEDSAMYFCASTTSGTSLNEQFFGPGTRLTVL.

CDR3 in amino acids: CASSGSTPGTGGPDTQYF. This rearrangement joins TRBV9 to TRBJ2-3; TCRdb's D call of TRBD1 is untestable without DNA. The CDR3 is 18 residues long. The germline CDR1 and CDR2 sequences are SGDLS and YYNGEE.

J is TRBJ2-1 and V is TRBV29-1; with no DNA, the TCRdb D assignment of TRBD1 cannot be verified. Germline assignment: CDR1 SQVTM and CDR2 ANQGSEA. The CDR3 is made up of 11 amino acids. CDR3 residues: CSVNRGNEQFF.

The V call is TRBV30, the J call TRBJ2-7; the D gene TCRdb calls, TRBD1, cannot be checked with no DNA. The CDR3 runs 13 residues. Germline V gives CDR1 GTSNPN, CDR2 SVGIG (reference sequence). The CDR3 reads CAWNGGGGTEQYF.

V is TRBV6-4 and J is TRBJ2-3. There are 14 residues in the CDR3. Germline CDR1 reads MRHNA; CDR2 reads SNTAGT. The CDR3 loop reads CASSVRQFTDTQYF.

CDR3 protein: CASSPDPLVTPYNEQFF. The J gene is TRBJ2-1, the V gene TRBV5-1; TCRdb outputs TRBD2, but without DNA this stays unchecked. The CDR3 runs to 17 residues. Germline V CDR1 and CDR2: SGHRS, YFSETQ.

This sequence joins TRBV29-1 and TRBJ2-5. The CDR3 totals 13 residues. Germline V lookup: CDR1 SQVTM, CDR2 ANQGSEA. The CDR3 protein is CSVTRRYQETQYF.

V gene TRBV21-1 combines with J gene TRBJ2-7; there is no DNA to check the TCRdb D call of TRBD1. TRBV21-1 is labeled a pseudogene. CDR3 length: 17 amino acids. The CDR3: CASSKESGQGTSYEQYF.

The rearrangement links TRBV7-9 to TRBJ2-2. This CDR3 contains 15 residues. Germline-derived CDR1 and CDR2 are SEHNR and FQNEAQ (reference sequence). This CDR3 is CASSLSGTTTGELFF.

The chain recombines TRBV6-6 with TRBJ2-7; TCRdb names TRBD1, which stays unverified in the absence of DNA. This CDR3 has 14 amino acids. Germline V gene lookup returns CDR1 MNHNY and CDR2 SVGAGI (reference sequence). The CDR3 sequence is CASSLGVRTYEQYF.

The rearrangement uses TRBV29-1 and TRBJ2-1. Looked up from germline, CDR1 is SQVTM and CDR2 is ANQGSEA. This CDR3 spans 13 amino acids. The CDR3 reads CSVEQQLTDEQFF.

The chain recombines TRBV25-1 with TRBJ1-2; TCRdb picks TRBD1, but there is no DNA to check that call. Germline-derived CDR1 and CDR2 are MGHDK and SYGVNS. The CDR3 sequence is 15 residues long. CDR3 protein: CASRNDDPSKYGYTF.

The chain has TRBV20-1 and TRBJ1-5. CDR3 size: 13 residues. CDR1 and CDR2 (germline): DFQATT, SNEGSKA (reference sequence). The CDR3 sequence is CSASGELNQPQHF.

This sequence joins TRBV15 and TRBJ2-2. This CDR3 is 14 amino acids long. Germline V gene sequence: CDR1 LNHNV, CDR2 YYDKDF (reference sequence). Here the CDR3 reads CATSRQSNTGELFF.

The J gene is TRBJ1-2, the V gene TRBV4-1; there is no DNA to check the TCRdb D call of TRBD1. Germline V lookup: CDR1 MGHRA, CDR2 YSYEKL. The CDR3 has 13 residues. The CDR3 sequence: CASRDVTGDGYTF.

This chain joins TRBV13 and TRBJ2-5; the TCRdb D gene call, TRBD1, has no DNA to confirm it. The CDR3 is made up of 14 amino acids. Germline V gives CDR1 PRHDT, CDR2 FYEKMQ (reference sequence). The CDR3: CASSLRTGAETQYF.

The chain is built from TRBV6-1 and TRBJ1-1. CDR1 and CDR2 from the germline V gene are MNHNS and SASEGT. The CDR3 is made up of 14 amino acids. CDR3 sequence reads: CASSEFPMNTEAFF.

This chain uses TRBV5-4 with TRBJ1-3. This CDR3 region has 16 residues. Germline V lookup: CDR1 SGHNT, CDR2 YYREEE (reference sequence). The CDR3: CASSLSVGSSGNTIYF.

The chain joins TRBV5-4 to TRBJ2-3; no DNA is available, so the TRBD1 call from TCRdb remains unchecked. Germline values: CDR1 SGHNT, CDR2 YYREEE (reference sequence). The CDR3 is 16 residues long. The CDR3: CASSMEGGQGPDTQYF.